The clone carrying this TCR beta chain has more than one count but fewer than ten. Its matching antigen is unknown. The data belong to a study of cytomegalovirus exposure and HLA in healthy donors. Trimming removed 9 bases from V and 3 bases from J, with 15 bases in between. The CDR3 extends over 14 amino acids. Per the germline V gene, CDR1 is LGHNA and CDR2 is YNFKEQ. The PCR was carried out with 60 Vbeta primers and 13 Jbeta primers. Measured with immunoSEQ multiplex PCR; TCRdb has only the in-frame clones, and not every one. The table includes more than 65,000 clones, 60% to 75% detected once. Study results and limitations: Associated with cytomegalovirus, according to the listing, were approximately 160 TCR beta chains. Common viral pathogens seemed, in a later analysis, to connect with several of the most significant clusters. A likely sequencing artifact accounted for one observed cluster of highly shared sequence variants.

The source material was PBMCs. The TCR originated in a woman aged 60-75 years in good health and CMV-seropositive. The genes are TRBV4-2 and TRBJ2-1; TRBD2 is a possible D gene (7 bases). The CDR3 loop reads CASRDGGLYNEQFF. Written as DNA, the CDR3 is TGTGCCAGTCGAGACGGGGGGCTCTACAATGAGCAGTTCTTC.